The 27 T cell receptor beta chains reported below all come from one sample, sequenced in a study of cytomegalovirus exposure and HLA in healthy donors. Sequencing used immunoSEQ multiplex PCR; TCRdb keeps in-frame clones, though not all of them. The data contain 210,000 or so clones, around 88% of them singletons. What was sequenced was PBMCs. Source of these receptors: a woman aged 18-29 years in good health and CMV-seronegative.

This clone appeared a single time. The V and J genes are TRBV4-1 and TRBJ2-7, with a tentative D call TRBD2 (6 bases). The CDR3 length is 15 residues. CDR1 is MGHRA, CDR2 YSYEKL, per germline. V was pared by 2 bases and J by 5 bases, with 16 bases between. The CDR3 nucleotides read TGCGCCAGCAGCCAAAGACTGGAGGGGTGGAACGAGCAGTACTTC. This encodes CASSQRLEGWNEQYF.

The chain recombines TRBV30 with TRBJ2-2; TRBD2 might be the D (7 bases). Germline CDR1 reads GTSNPN; CDR2 reads SVGIG (reference sequence). The CDR3 is 14 residues long. V was trimmed by 5 bases and J by 2 bases, leaving 12 bases between them. The CDR3 is CAWGGAVNTGELFF. The CDR3 DNA sequence: TGTGCCTGGGGGGGGGCCGTTAACACCGGGGAGCTGTTTTTT.

The gene calls are TRBV11-2 and TRBJ2-5, with D maybe TRBD1 (5 bases). V lost 2 bases and J 7 bases, leaving 11 bases between the germline ends. This CDR3 spans 13 amino acids. The V gene's germline CDR1 is SGHAT and CDR2 FQNNGV. Here the CDR3 DNA reads TGTGCCAGCAGCTTAAATCAGCAGGGGACCCAGTACTTC. Translation: CASSLNQQGTQYF.

The J gene is TRBJ2-5, the V gene TRBV28; the match to TRBD1 covers 7 bases. This CDR3 has 15 amino acids. After removal of 5 bases from V and 4 bases from J, the junction contained 10 bases not matched to a gene. Germline values: CDR1 MDHEN, CDR2 SYDVKM. CDR3 nucleotide sequence: TGTGCCAGCAGTGGGGGCAGGGGGAGCGGAGAGACCCAGTACTTC. It codes for CASSGGRGSGETQYF.

The genes are TRBV29-1 and TRBJ2-7, with TRBD2 as a possible D gene (5 bases). Germline-derived CDR1 and CDR2 are SQVTM and ANQGSEA. This CDR3 region has 15 residues. V shed 1 base and J shed 0 bases, with 13 bases lying between them. The CDR3 nucleotides read TGCAGCGTTGAAGTGGGTGGGAGCCCCTCCTACGAGCAGTACTTC. Amino acid sequence: CSVEVGGSPSYEQYF.

V gene TRBV9 combines with J gene TRBJ2-5, with D maybe TRBD2 (6 bases). Trimming cost V 0 bases and J 5 bases, with 20 bases left between them. Germline CDR1 and CDR2: SGDLS and YYNGEE. CDR3 length equals 17 residues. CDR3: CASSVAGGLGGRETQYF. The CDR3 nucleotides are TGTGCCAGCAGCGTAGCTGGGGGTTTGGGAGGCCGGGAGACCCAGTACTTC. The full variable domain, its missing parts supplied by reference TRBV9 and TRBJ2-5, is DSGVTQTPKHLITATGQRVTLRCSPRSGDLSVYWYQQSLDQGLQFLIQYYNGEERAKGNILERFSAQQFPDLHSELNLSSLELGDSALYFCASSVAGGLGGRETQYFGPGTRLLVL.

The rearrangement uses TRBV25-1 and TRBJ2-5; 10 bases match TRBD2. The CDR3 length is 14 residues. V shed 2 bases and J 5 bases; nucleotides not matched to a gene: 2. From germline, CDR1 is MGHDK and CDR2 SYGVNS. CDR3: CASSEGTSVETQYF. CDR3 nucleotide sequence: TGTGCCAGCAGTGAAGGGACTAGCGTCGAGACCCAGTACTTC.

The chain couples TRBV2 to TRBJ2-3, with 8 bases matching TRBD2. Losses at the gene ends were 3 bases for V and 2 bases for J; bases not matched to a gene: 4. Germline V gives CDR1 SNHLY, CDR2 FYNNEI. The CDR3 totals 15 residues. CDR3 protein: CASSDGGRNTDTQYF. As DNA, the CDR3 is TGTGCCAGCAGTGACGGCGGGAGGAACACAGATACGCAGTATTTT.

The chain recombines TRBV28 with TRBJ1-5, with D perhaps TRBD1 (5 bases). Trimming took off 2 bases at V and 2 bases at J, with 22 bases between the two ends. This CDR3 contains 19 residues. Germline-derived CDR1 and CDR2 are MDHEN and SYDVKM. CDR3: CASSLIKKISGGGNQPQHF. The DNA of the CDR3 is TGTGCCAGCAGTTTAATCAAGAAAATCAGCGGGGGAGGCAATCAGCCCCAGCATTTT. Looking up the rest from reference TRBV28 and TRBJ1-5 gives the full variable domain: DVKVTQSSRYLVKRTGEKVFLECVQDMDHENMFWYRQDPGLGLRLIYFSYDVKMKEKGDIPEGYSVSREKKERFSLILESASTNQTSMYLCASSLIKKISGGGNQPQHFGDGTRLSIL.

There are a few counts of this clone. V gene TRBV2 combines with J gene TRBJ2-2; D is ambiguous. Germline V gene sequence: CDR1 SNHLY, CDR2 FYNNEI. CDR3 size: 13 residues. Trimming pared 4 bases from V and 2 bases from J, leaving 5 bases between. The CDR3 DNA reads TGTGCCAGCAGTGTGAGTAACACCGGGGAGCTGTTTTTT. Its protein product is CASSVSNTGELFF.

V and J are TRBV9 and TRBJ2-3, with a tentative D call TRBD2 (6 bases). V lost 0 bases and J lost 6, with 23 bases in between. Germline CDR1 SGDLS, CDR2 YYNGEE. The CDR3 has 18 amino acids. This chain's CDR3 is CASSVGIMGGRIKDTQYF. The DNA for the CDR3 is TGTGCCAGCAGCGTAGGAATTATGGGAGGACGGATAAAGGATACGCAGTATTTT.

In DNA, the CDR3 is TGTGCCAGTAGTACGTCACCCGGGACAGGGATTATGAACACTGAAGCTTTCTTT. Protein product: CASSTSPGTGIMNTEAFF. The V call is TRBV19, the J call TRBJ1-1; TRBD1 matches 9 bases. Looked up from germline, CDR1 is LNHDA and CDR2 is SQIVND (reference sequence). V lost 4 bases, J lost 0 bases, and 12 bases stayed unmatched. The CDR3 runs 18 residues.

The rearrangement uses TRBV6-6 and TRBJ1-5; D is ambiguous. Trimming left V 3 bases short and J 3 bases short, with 12 bases between. This CDR3 region has 15 residues. Germline V lookup: CDR1 MNHNY, CDR2 SVGAGI (reference sequence). The CDR3 sequence: CASSYSQDLNQPQHF. CDR3 coding DNA: TGTGCCAGCAGTTATAGCCAAGACCTCAATCAGCCCCAGCATTTT.

V usage is TRBV28 and J usage is TRBJ1-2; TRBD1 aligns across 10 bases. The CDR3 consists of 17 residues. V lost 6 bases to trimming and J lost 0 bases; unmatched junction nucleotides: 10. In germline, CDR1 is MDHEN, CDR2 SYDVKM. CDR3 region: CASRRGTGVLANYGYTF. The DNA of the CDR3 is TGTGCCAGCAGACGTGGGACAGGGGTATTAGCTAACTATGGCTACACCTTC.

The genes are TRBV12-5 and TRBJ1-2; TRBD1 is a possible D gene (5 bases). The CDR3 spans 18 residues. CDR1 and CDR2 from the germline V gene are LGHNT and FRNRAP. V was pared by 1 base and J by 0 bases, with 18 bases between. The CDR3 DNA follows: TGTGCTAGTGGTTTGGGCAGCGGGGCCGGTCCAGCTAACTATGGCTACACCTTC. The encoded protein is CASGLGSGAGPANYGYTF.

A remark on this clone: Germline and junction disagree at one end, which may indicate a read error. V gene TRBV2 combines with J gene TRBJ2-6; D perhaps matches TRBD1 (6 bases). Germline V gives CDR1 SNHLY, CDR2 FYNNEI. There are 12 residues in the CDR3. In nucleotides, the CDR3 is TGTGCCAGCGCAGGGGACGAGGCTTTGATTATTTTC. Encoded protein: CASAGDEALIIF.

The chain is built from TRBV28 and TRBJ1-5; 9 nucleotides agree with TRBD1. Per the germline V gene, CDR1 is MDHEN and CDR2 is SYDVKM. The CDR3 spans 17 residues. V lost 2 bases and J lost 8; bases outside the gene matches: 13. The CDR3 region is CASSLPFGTGLDKPQHF. The CDR3 DNA reads TGTGCCAGCAGTTTACCCTTCGGGACAGGGCTAGATAAGCCCCAGCATTTT.

The rearrangement joins TRBV5-8 to TRBJ2-7; TRBD2 matches at 9 bases. Germline loops: CDR1 SGHTS, CDR2 YDEGEE. The CDR3 length is 17 residues. J lost 2 bases, V lost 0 bases, and 9 bases had no gene match. The CDR3: CASSLATGTSLTYEQYF. The CDR3 coding sequence is TGTGCCAGCAGCTTGGCTACTGGGACTAGCCTTACCTACGAGCAGTACTTC.

CDR3 coding DNA: TGTGCCAGCAGCGCCCTCCGGGGTTCAACCGGGGAGCTGTTTTTT. This encodes CASSALRGSTGELFF. The genes are TRBV11-2 and TRBJ2-2, with D tentatively TRBD2 (5 bases). V gave up 5 bases and J gave up 5 bases, with 15 bases separating them. Germline V gene lookup returns CDR1 SGHAT and CDR2 FQNNGV. CDR3 length: 15 amino acids. Variable domain in full (rest from reference TRBV11-2 and TRBJ2-2): EAGVAQSPRYKIIEKRQSVAFWCNPISGHATLYWYQQILGQGPKLLIQFQNNGVVDDSQLPKDRFSAERLKGVDSTLKIQPAKLEDSAVYLCASSALRGSTGELFFGEGSRLTVL.

CDR3 coding DNA: TGTGCCAGCAGCTCCTCAAAGGTGGCTAGCGGGACCGGGGAGCTGTTTTTT. Protein sequence: CASSSSKVASGTGELFF. The chain combines TRBV7-9 with TRBJ2-2; 8 bases are shared with TRBD2. The CDR3 consists of 17 residues. The germline CDR1 and CDR2 sequences are SEHNR and FQNEAQ (reference sequence). Trimming removed 4 bases from V and 5 bases from J; junction bases left unmatched: 12.

The V call is TRBV5-1, the J call TRBJ2-1; D is possibly TRBD2 (6 bases). CDR3 length: 12 residues. The V end was cut by 2 bases, the J end by 11 bases, with 11 bases between. Germline V gene data show CDR1 as SGHRS and CDR2 as YFSETQ. The CDR3 coding sequence is TGCGCCAGCAGCTTTCGGGGACTTCAGCAGTTCTTC. Translating gives CASSFRGLQQFF.

This sequence joins TRBV18 and TRBJ1-2; unclear D gene. Germline V lookup: CDR1 KGHSH, CDR2 LQKENI. V lost 1 base and J 8 bases, leaving 17 bases between the germline ends. The length of the CDR3 is 15 residues. DNA of the CDR3: TGTGCCAGCTCACCACGCTTCGAGGCCGCTGGGGGCTACACCTTC. Its translation: CASSPRFEAAGGYTF.

The J gene is TRBJ2-5, the V gene TRBV5-1, with 9 bases identical to TRBD1. The CDR3 runs 15 residues. Unmatched junction bases numbered 3, after V lost 2 bases and J lost 1 base. From germline, CDR1 is SGHRS and CDR2 YFSETQ. This chain's CDR3 is CASSLTGGSQETQYF. The CDR3 bases are TGCGCCAGCAGCTTAACAGGGGGCTCCCAAGAGACCCAGTACTTC.

DNA of the CDR3: TGCGCCAGTTCAAATTCGGGACAGGGGTATGAAAAACTGTTTTTT. Amino acid sequence: CASSNSGQGYEKLFF. This chain uses TRBV5-1 with TRBJ1-4; 10 nucleotides match TRBD1. V shed 8 bases and J 6 bases; nucleotides not matched to a gene: 10. The CDR3 is made up of 15 amino acids. Germline lookup yields CDR1 SGHRS and CDR2 YFSETQ.

V usage is TRBV2 and J usage is TRBJ1-3; the match to TRBD1 covers 8 bases. This CDR3 region has 14 residues. Germline CDR1 reads SNHLY; CDR2 reads FYNNEI. Trimming at V came to 3 bases and at J to 5 bases, leaving 3 bases not matched to a gene. This chain's CDR3 is CASSETGERNTIYF. CDR3 sequence (DNA): TGTGCCAGCAGTGAGACAGGGGAGAGAAACACCATATATTTT.

This chain uses TRBV11-2 with TRBJ1-5; 8 positions match TRBD1. This CDR3 spans 15 amino acids. Germline lookup yields CDR1 SGHAT and CDR2 FQNNGV. The V segment lost 6 bases and the J segment 5 bases; nucleotides outside the gene matches: 9. CDR3 residues: CASSPVTGADQPQHF. The CDR3 nucleotides are TGTGCCAGCAGTCCGGTGACAGGGGCCGATCAGCCCCAGCATTTT.

This clone was detected only once. The chain employs TRBV5-4 and TRBJ2-7; perhaps TRBD2 as D (5 bases). With 0 bases removed from V and 7 bases from J, the gap between germline ends came to 11 bases. The CDR3 contains 13 residues. The germline CDR1 and CDR2 sequences are SGHNT and YYREEE (reference sequence). The CDR3, as DNA: TGTGCCAGCAGCTTGGGGGGTGAGCGGGAGCAGTACTTC. It specifies CASSLGGEREQYF. Supplemented by reference TRBV5-4 and TRBJ2-7, the full variable domain reads ETGVTQSPTHLIKTRGQQVTLRCSSQSGHNTVSWYQQALGQGPQFIFQYYREEENGRGNFPPRFSGLQFPNYSSELNVNALELDDSALYLCASSLGGEREQYFGPGTRLTVT.